This TCR beta chain was retrieved from a study of a mutant IDH1 vaccine in newly diagnosed glioma. Across the study: The study started vaccination 4-6 weeks after radiotherapy alone, or with temozolomide cycles.

The CDR3 is 15 residues long. CDR1 GTSNPN and CDR2 SVGIG come from the germline V gene (reference sequence). V dropped 4 bases and J dropped 7 bases, with 17 bases sitting between them. Study findings and constraints: Altogether, almost 95% of patients exhibited vaccine-induced immune responses. Pseudoprogression appeared independent of alterations in top peripheral clonotypes.

Time point meaning: week 47, end of study. Vaccine doses each comprised 300 ug of mutant IDH1 20-mer peptide, with topical imiquimod. Each donor presented with a new WHO grade 3 or 4 astrocytoma that tested IDH1-mutant and showed ATRX loss. Method: immunoSEQ multiplex PCR; TCRdb's copy keeps in-frame clones and lacks some. The sample has roughly 38,000 clones, roughly 82% seen once. This clone was observed a single time. What it recognizes is unknown. The rearrangement links TRBV30 to TRBJ1-6; no reliable D call. The TCR was taken from a man aged 18-30 years with glioma. Some clones in this sample may be carry-over from other donors' samples. The sample consisted of PBMCs, taken from a glioma patient whose treatment included an IDH1 peptide vaccine. CDR3 region: CAWTPGSRLNSPLHF. Here the CDR3 DNA reads TGTGCCTGGACCCCCGGATCACGGCTCAATTCACCCCTCCACTTT.